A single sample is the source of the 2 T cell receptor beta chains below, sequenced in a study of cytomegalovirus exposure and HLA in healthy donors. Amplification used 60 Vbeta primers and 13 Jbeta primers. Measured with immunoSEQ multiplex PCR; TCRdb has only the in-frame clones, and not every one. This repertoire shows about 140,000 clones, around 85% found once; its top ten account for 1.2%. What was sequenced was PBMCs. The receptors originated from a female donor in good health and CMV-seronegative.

As DNA, the CDR3 is TGTGCCAGCAGCTTGGTAGGGGAAAATCAGCCCCAGCATTTT. Its translation is CASSLVGENQPQHF. V and J are TRBV5-4 and TRBJ1-5; TRBD1 is a possible D gene (5 bases). This CDR3 is built from 14 residues. Germline CDR1 SGHNT, CDR2 YYREEE (reference sequence). V gave up 0 bases and J gave up 4 bases, with 8 bases separating them.

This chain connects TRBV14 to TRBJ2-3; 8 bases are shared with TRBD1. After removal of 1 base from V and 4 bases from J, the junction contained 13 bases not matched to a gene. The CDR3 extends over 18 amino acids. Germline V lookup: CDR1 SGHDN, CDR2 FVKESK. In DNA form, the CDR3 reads TGTGCCAGCAGCCAAGGAAGGGACAGGCACCCTACGGCAGATACGCAGTATTTT. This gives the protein CASSQGRDRHPTADTQYF.